Presented here are 18 T cell receptor beta chains from one specimen sequenced in a study of T cells in Graves' hyperthyroidism and ophthalmopathy. RNA transcripts served as the template for amplifying TCR beta CDR3 regions. In the first-round RT-PCR of the TCR CDR3, the HTBI primer set was used. TCRdb re-analysed the multiplex PCR reads in MiXCR, keeping a single row per CDR3 protein. Of roughly 290,000 distinct CDR3 sequences in the sample, 15% to 20% are singletons; the top ten hold around 57%. The sequenced material came from blood. The receptors come from a woman aged 55-70 years with Graves' ophthalmopathy.

CDR3 sequence: CASSWGRTFNEKLFF. The CDR3 DNA reads as TGTGCCAGCAGCTGGGGACGGACATTTAATGAAAAACTGTTTTTT. The V gene is TRBV7-9, the J gene TRBJ1-4, with D perhaps matching TRBD1 (5 bases). CDR1 and CDR2 (germline): SEHNR, FQNEAQ (reference sequence). V was clipped by 4 bases and J by 4 bases, with 13 bases between them. The length of the CDR3 is 15 residues.

At least ten counts were recorded for this clonotype. The V and J genes are TRBV7-9 and TRBJ1-1; D ambiguous. Germline loops: CDR1 SEHNR, CDR2 FQNEAQ (reference sequence). V gave up 3 bases and J gave up 1 base, with 12 bases separating them. The CDR3 runs 15 residues. The CDR3 DNA is TGTGCCAGCAGCTTCTCTTGGACGGCGAACACTGAAGCTTTCTTT. It is translated as CASSFSWTANTEAFF.

This clonotype was counted at least ten times. This chain joins TRBV5-1 and TRBJ1-1; 9 bases fit TRBD1. The V gene end was trimmed by 1 base and the J gene end by 1 base; junction bases not matched to a gene: 5. This CDR3 has 16 amino acids. CDR1 and CDR2 from the germline V gene are SGHRS and YFSETQ. CDR3 sequence (DNA): TGCGCCAGCAGCTTGTGGGCGACAGGGGGGAACACTGAAGCTTTCTTT. The encoded protein is CASSLWATGGNTEAFF.

In the case of this clonotype: This sequence may be a read error, since a much larger clone differs from it by one base. The rearrangement joins TRBV25-1 to TRBJ2-5; tentatively, D is TRBD1 or TRBD2 (7 bases each). CDR1 and CDR2 (germline): MGHDK, SYGVNS. The CDR3 has 16 residues. The V end was cut by 6 bases, the J end by 0 bases, with 17 bases between. CDR3 nucleotides: TGTGCCAGCAGCAGGGGGGGGCGTCAGTACCAAGAGACCCAGTACTTC. It codes for CASSRGGRQYQETQYF.

This chain links TRBV4-1 with TRBJ1-2, with a tentative D call TRBD1 (5 bases). Germline V lookup: CDR1 MGHRA, CDR2 YSYEKL. The V end lost 2 bases, the J end lost 8 bases, and 15 bases lay between the germline ends. The CDR3 has 14 amino acids. The CDR3 bases are TGCGCCAGCAGCCAAACGACAGAGTCTCACGGCTACACCTTC. Translating gives CASSQTTESHGYTF.

Ten or more counts support this clonotype. The V gene is TRBV29-1, the J gene TRBJ1-1, with D possibly matching TRBD1 (5 bases). This CDR3 comprises 12 residues. V shed 4 bases and J shed 6 bases, with 12 bases lying between them. CDR1 and CDR2 from the germline V gene are SQVTM and ANQGSEA. The CDR3 region has the DNA TGCAGCGTTGGTAAGGGGACCGCTGAAGCTTTCTTT. Translated, it gives CSVGKGTAEAFF.

The CDR3 reads CASSEVGVLQETQYF. CDR3 DNA: TGTGCCAGCAGTGAAGTGGGGGTACTACAAGAGACCCAGTACTTC. The chain employs TRBV6-1 and TRBJ2-5; D may match TRBD1 or TRBD2 (5 bases each). This CDR3 has 15 residues. Looked up from germline, CDR1 is MNHNS and CDR2 is SASEGT. V was pared by 1 base and J by 2 bases, with 11 bases between.

This clonotype was picked up many times. V usage is TRBV15 and J usage is TRBJ2-5, with D unresolved. Trimming removed 2 bases from V and 2 bases from J, with 12 bases in between. Germline CDR1 LNHNV, CDR2 YYDKDF (reference sequence). The CDR3 sequence is 15 residues long. CDR3: CATSRSVSTQETQYF. The CDR3 DNA reads as TGTGCCACCAGCAGATCCGTTTCGACGCAAGAGACCCAGTACTTC.

The sample holds many counts of this clonotype. The V gene is TRBV5-1, the J gene TRBJ2-1; D is perhaps TRBD1 or TRBD2 (5 bases each). The CDR3 loop spans 14 amino acids. V lost 5 bases and J 0 bases, leaving 9 bases between the germline ends. Per the germline V gene, CDR1 is SGHRS and CDR2 is YFSETQ. The CDR3 bases are TGCGCCAGCAGAGGGACGGTCTCCTACAATGAGCAGTTCTTC. It translates to CASRGTVSYNEQFF.

The chain is built from TRBV14 and TRBJ2-7; D gene unclear. The V gene lost 4 bases and the J gene lost 5 bases, with 12 bases spanning the gap. The CDR3 sequence is 13 residues long. Germline V gene sequence: CDR1 SGHDN, CDR2 FVKESK. This CDR3 is CASSLPLTNEQYF. In DNA form, the CDR3 reads TGTGCCAGCAGCCTCCCCTTAACCAACGAGCAGTACTTC.

This clonotype was detected a few times. The chain is built from TRBV6-1 and TRBJ1-6; 9 bases line up with TRBD1. CDR1 is MNHNS, CDR2 SASEGT, per germline. Trimming cost V 6 bases and J 2 bases; bases outside gene matches: 5. The length of the CDR3 is 16 residues. CDR3 nucleotides: TGTGCCAGCAGCAACACAGGGGGCCCCTATAATTCACCCCTCCACTTT. This gives the protein CASSNTGGPYNSPLHF.

This clonotype was detected many times. The J gene is TRBJ1-2, the V gene TRBV27, with D uncertain. From germline, CDR1 is MNHEY and CDR2 SMNVEV (reference sequence). The CDR3 length is 14 residues. The ends were cut back, 3 bases at V and 1 base at J, with 9 bases in the middle. CDR3 sequence reads: CASSLGIFNYGYTF. Here the CDR3 DNA reads TGTGCCAGCAGTTTGGGAATTTTTAACTATGGCTACACCTTC.

This clonotype appeared many times. This rearrangement joins TRBV5-1 to TRBJ2-2, with D tentatively TRBD1 (5 bases). CDR1 is SGHRS and CDR2 is YFSETQ in the germline V gene. CDR3 length: 16 residues. Trimming cost V 0 bases and J 5 bases, with 14 bases left between them. This CDR3 is CASSLVRGLLTGELFF. In DNA, the CDR3 is TGCGCCAGCAGCTTGGTTAGGGGCCTACTAACCGGGGAGCTGTTTTTT.

There are many counts of this clonotype. The V call is TRBV27, the J call TRBJ1-5; D unclear. V lost 4 bases to trimming and J lost 4 bases, with 14 bases between them. The germline gives CDR1 MNHEY, CDR2 SMNVEV (reference sequence). The CDR3 extends over 15 amino acids. The CDR3 region has the DNA TGTGCCAGCAGTTCGCCAGGAGGGAGGAATCAGCCCCAGCATTTT. It encodes CASSSPGGRNQPQHF.

At least ten counts were recorded for this clonotype. V gene TRBV7-9 combines with J gene TRBJ2-2; D is perhaps TRBD1 (6 bases). V lost 3 bases and J lost 6, with 8 bases in between. This CDR3 is built from 13 residues. Germline CDR1 SEHNR, CDR2 FQNEAQ (reference sequence). CDR3 coding DNA: TGTGCCAGCAGCTTCGACAGGCCCGGGGAGCTGTTTTTT. Protein sequence: CASSFDRPGELFF. Based on the CDR3 plus reference TRBV7-9 and TRBJ2-2, the full variable domain is DTGVSQNPRHKITKRGQNVTFRCDPISEHNRLYWYRQTLGQGPEFLTYFQNEAQLEKSRLLSDRFSAERPKGSFSTLEIQRTEQGDSAMYLCASSFDRPGELFFGEGSRLTVL.

This clonotype occurred many times. The chain links TRBV6-1 to TRBJ1-2, with D unclear. The CDR3 has 14 amino acids. The V end lost 6 bases, the J end lost 0 bases, and 11 bases lay between the germline ends. Germline V gives CDR1 MNHNS, CDR2 SASEGT. CDR3 region: CASRTGGTNYGYTF. CDR3 bases: TGTGCCAGCAGGACGGGAGGGACTAACTATGGCTACACCTTC.

This chain links TRBV11-2 with TRBJ2-1; D remains unclear. This CDR3 is 13 amino acids long. Trimming took off 6 bases at V and 5 bases at J, with 11 bases between the two ends. The germline gives CDR1 SGHAT, CDR2 FQNNGV. The DNA for the CDR3 is TGTGCCAGCAGTATGTCGCTGGACAATGAGCAGTTCTTC. Its protein is CASSMSLDNEQFF.

This clonotype was seen many times. V gene TRBV6-2 or TRBV6-3 combines with J gene TRBJ2-7; 9 bases agree with TRBD1. From germline, CDR1 is MNHEY and CDR2 SVGEGT. The junction had 4 bases not matched to a gene; V was cut back by 2 bases and J by 2 bases. The CDR3 runs 15 residues. Written as DNA, the CDR3 is TGTGCCAGCAGTTACGCCGGGACAGGGACCTACGAGCAGTACTTC. This encodes CASSYAGTGTYEQYF.